Included here is one T cell receptor (beta chain) sequence, with context. Its matching antigen is unknown. The germline V and J ends were trimmed by 3 bases and 0 bases, with 18 bases remaining between them. This CDR3 contains 18 residues. Germline CDR1 reads ENHRY; CDR2 reads SYGVKD. The sample belongs to a study of regulatory T cells in long-lasting Graves disease. Study-wide results and caveats: Favored usage of TRBV28, TRBJ1-2 and TRBJ2-5 was recorded in persistent disease.

In building TCR beta libraries, iRepertoire HTBI primers were used together with Arm-PCR of CDR3 regions. TCRdb analysed the multiplex PCR reads with MiXCR anew, one entry per CDR3 protein. The profile shows around 460,000 distinct CDR3 sequences, around 15% of them singletons. The sample's time point: newly diagnosed GD, antithyroid drugs for less than 3 months. Following extraction of RNA from PBMCs, that RNA was used to make the TCR library. These same records also appear under a second study, on T cells in Graves' hyperthyroidism and ophthalmopathy.

The TCR was taken from a woman in her fifties or sixties with Graves disease. Sequences were derived from peripheral blood mononuclear cells (PBMCs), sampled at new diagnosis, from a patient treated with antithyroid drugs. This chain connects TRBV10-3 to TRBJ1-5; maybe TRBD1 (6 bases). The CDR3 coding sequence is TGTGCCATCAGTGAACCTGGTGGGGGGGGCCGTAGCAATCAGCCCCAGCATTTT. Translated, it gives CAISEPGGGGRSNQPQHF.